These 20 T cell receptor beta chains share one sample of origin, sequenced in a study of cytomegalovirus exposure and HLA in healthy donors. The primer mix had 60 Vbeta and 13 Jbeta primers. Some clones are missing from TCRdb's copy, which holds only in-frame ones; the method was immunoSEQ multiplex PCR. The table has tens of thousands of clones, 64% seen once. Sequencing was done on a sample of PBMCs. These receptors were taken from a human donor in good health.

The V and J genes are TRBV23-1 and TRBJ2-7; 8 bases agree with TRBD1. TRBV23-1 is designated an ORF whose function remains uncertain. V lost 3 bases to trimming and J lost 4 bases; unmatched junction nucleotides: 5. The CDR3 spans 14 residues. The CDR3 here is CASSHKDRVYEQYF. As DNA, the CDR3 is TGCGCCAGCAGTCATAAGGACAGGGTATACGAGCAGTACTTC.

V is TRBV5-1 and J is TRBJ2-1, with unresolved D. Trimming removed 0 bases from V and 9 bases from J, with 7 bases in between. Germline loops: CDR1 SGHRS, CDR2 YFSETQ. This CDR3 spans 12 amino acids. In DNA form, the CDR3 reads TGCGCCAGCAGCTTGGGAGCGCTTGAGCAGTTCTTC. This sequence encodes CASSLGALEQFF.

The CDR3 DNA reads as TGTGCCAGCAGCTTAGCGCCTGGCGGGGGGGCGGATTATCGAGAGACCCAGTACTTC. Encoded protein: CASSLAPGGGADYRETQYF. J is TRBJ2-5 and V is TRBV7-2, with 9 bases that match TRBD2. This CDR3 comprises 19 residues. With 0 bases clipped from V and 4 bases from J, the junction kept 15 bases outside the gene matches. The germline CDR1 and CDR2 sequences are SGHTA and FQGNSA.

Here the CDR3 DNA reads TGTGCCAGCAGCCTGACAGGGGCCGAGCAGTACTTC. It yields the protein CASSLTGAEQYF. The chain links TRBV7-9 to TRBJ2-7, with TRBD1 matching over 8 bases. This CDR3 spans 12 amino acids. Per germline, CDR1 SEHNR and CDR2 FQNEAQ (reference sequence). V gave up 5 bases and J gave up 6 bases; unmatched junction bases: 3.

The genes are TRBV30 and TRBJ2-1, with 9 nucleotides matching TRBD2. This CDR3 region has 15 residues. With V trimmed by 2 bases and J by 6 bases, 8 bases remained unmatched. CDR1 GTSNPN and CDR2 SVGIG come from the germline V gene (reference sequence). The DNA of the CDR3 is TGTGCCTGGAGTAAGGTGGCGGGGGGGCGCAATGAGCAGTTCTTC. Translation gives CAWSKVAGGRNEQFF.

This clone was detected once. V is TRBV7-2 and J is TRBJ2-7, with D perhaps TRBD1 (5 bases). Germline CDR1 is SGHTA and CDR2 is FQGNSA. Trimming cost V 3 bases and J 5 bases, with 14 bases left between them. This CDR3 has 14 residues. In DNA form, the CDR3 reads TGTGCCAGCAGCTTTACTTGGGGCCAAAACGAGCAGTACTTC. Its protein is CASSFTWGQNEQYF. Combining the CDR3 with reference TRBV7-2 and TRBJ2-7 gives the whole variable domain GAGVSQSPSNKVTEKGKDVELRCDPISGHTALYWYRQSLGQGLEFLIYFQGNSAPDKSGLPSDRFSAERTGGSVSTLTIQRTQQEDSAVYLCASSFTWGQNEQYFGPGTRLTVT.

This clone was found a few times. J is TRBJ2-7 and V is TRBV7-6; D perhaps matches TRBD2 (6 bases). CDR3 length equals 16 residues. Germline V lookup: CDR1 SGHVS, CDR2 FNYEAQ. The ends were cut back, 5 bases at V and 6 bases at J, with 23 bases in the middle. The CDR3 DNA reads TGTGCCAGCAGCCCCCCAGCCGGGACTGCGACGGTCGAGCAGTACTTC. It yields the protein CASSPPAGTATVEQYF.

V gene TRBV5-8 combines with J gene TRBJ1-4, with D uncertain. CDR1 and CDR2 (germline): SGHTS, YDEGEE. V lost 3 bases and J 7 bases, leaving 13 bases between the germline ends. The CDR3 is 14 residues long. The CDR3 reads CASSWGVNGEKLFF. CDR3 coding DNA: TGTGCCAGCAGCTGGGGAGTCAATGGTGAAAAACTGTTTTTT. Supplemented by reference TRBV5-8 and TRBJ1-4, the full variable domain reads EAGVTQSPTHLIKTRGQQATLRCSPISGHTSVYWYQQALGLGLQFLLWYDEGEERNRGNFPPRFSGRQFPNYSSELNVNALELEDSALYLCASSWGVNGEKLFFGSGTQLSVL.

The chain carries TRBV9 and TRBJ2-2; 8 bases align to TRBD1. The germline CDR1 and CDR2 sequences are SGDLS and YYNGEE. The CDR3 runs to 14 residues. The V gene end was trimmed by 4 bases and the J gene end by 6 bases; junction bases not matched to a gene: 5. CDR3 nucleotides: TGTGCCAGCAGCAAACGACAGGGGCCCGGGGAGCTGTTTTTT. Translating gives CASSKRQGPGELFF.

The rearrangement joins TRBV7-3 to TRBJ2-5; 12 bases are shared with TRBD2. CDR1 is SGHTA and CDR2 is FQGTGA in the germline V gene. The ends lost 4 bases at V and 5 bases at J; junction bases unmatched: 5. CDR3 length: 15 residues. As DNA, the CDR3 is TGTGCCAGCAGCTCTTCCGGGACTAGCGGGGAGACCCAGTACTTC. Residues: CASSSSGTSGETQYF.

The chain recombines TRBV10-3 with TRBJ1-1; D may be TRBD1 (5 bases). Germline CDR1 is ENHRY and CDR2 is SYGVKD. CDR3 length: 12 amino acids. The germline V and J ends were trimmed by 7 bases and 5 bases, with 11 bases remaining between them. This CDR3 reads CAIKPRGTEAFF. CDR3 in DNA: TGTGCCATCAAGCCCCGGGGGACTGAAGCTTTCTTT.

This clone was detected a few times. V is TRBV7-9 and J is TRBJ2-1; the match to TRBD2 covers 12 bases. This CDR3 comprises 15 residues. V shed 5 bases and J 4 bases; nucleotides not matched to a gene: 3. The germline V gene encodes CDR1 SEHNR and CDR2 FQNEAQ (reference sequence). The CDR3 region is CASSATSGGYNEQFF. The CDR3 nucleotides are TGTGCCAGCAGCGCGACTAGCGGGGGTTACAATGAGCAGTTCTTC.

The chain couples TRBV11-1 to TRBJ2-6; 8 nucleotides agree with TRBD1. Germline V lookup: CDR1 SGHAT, CDR2 FQDESV (reference sequence). The CDR3 loop spans 16 amino acids. With V trimmed by 4 bases and J by 4 bases, 6 bases remained unmatched. The CDR3 is CASSSDRGAGANVLTF. CDR3 nucleotide sequence: TGTGCCAGCAGCTCCGACAGGGGCGCCGGGGCCAACGTCCTGACTTTC. The full variable domain, its missing parts supplied by reference TRBV11-1 and TRBJ2-6, is EAEVAQSPRYKITEKSQAVAFWCDPISGHATLYWYRQILGQGPELLVQFQDESVVDDSQLPKDRFSAERLKGVDSTLKIQPAELGDSAMYLCASSSDRGAGANVLTFGAGSRLTVL.

The J gene is TRBJ2-1, the V gene TRBV7-3; 13 bases fit TRBD2. The CDR3 spans 17 residues. After removal of 5 bases from V and 7 bases from J, the junction contained 11 bases not matched to a gene. Germline CDR1 is SGHTA and CDR2 is FQGTGA. The chain's CDR3 is CASSPSPRTSGGNEQFF. In DNA form, the CDR3 reads TGTGCCAGCAGCCCATCCCCCCGGACTAGCGGGGGAAATGAGCAGTTCTTC.

This sequence joins TRBV7-8 and TRBJ2-2; D might be TRBD1 (6 bases). CDR1 and CDR2 from the germline V gene are SGHVS and FQNEAQ. The V end was cut by 3 bases, the J end by 10 bases, with 12 bases between. This CDR3 is 13 amino acids long. In DNA form, the CDR3 reads TGTGCCAGCAGCTTGGGGGCGGAGGAGGAGCTGTTTTTT. Its translation: CASSLGAEEELFF.

This clone was counted only a few times. Written as DNA, the CDR3 is TGTGCCAGTAATTCCGGAGGAGGCCGTCGTGCTTTCTTT. It codes for CASNSGGGRRAFF. The chain joins TRBV19 to TRBJ1-1; D is unresolved. Trimming cost V 7 bases and J 11 bases, with 20 bases left between them. The V gene's germline CDR1 is LNHDA and CDR2 SQIVND (reference sequence). CDR3 length: 13 amino acids.

The V call is TRBV4-1, the J call TRBJ2-7; 14 nucleotides align to TRBD2. V lost 0 bases and J lost 3; bases outside the gene matches: 4. This CDR3 region has 17 residues. CDR1 and CDR2 (germline): MGHRA, YSYEKL. The CDR3 DNA is TGCGCCAGCAGCCAAGAGACTAGCGGGGGGGCATTCTACGAGCAGTACTTC. Residues: CASSQETSGGAFYEQYF.

This chain links TRBV4-1 with TRBJ2-1, with TRBD2 matching over 9 bases. CDR1 and CDR2 (germline): MGHRA, YSYEKL. The length of the CDR3 is 17 residues. V lost 1 base to trimming and J lost 8 bases; unmatched junction nucleotides: 12. The DNA for the CDR3 is TGCGCCAGCAGCCAAGGATGGTCGCGGGGGGGTTTTGATGAGCAGTTCTTC. It codes for CASSQGWSRGGFDEQFF.

The CDR3 here is CASSLMAGGRDEQFF. The CDR3, as DNA: TGTGCCAGCAGCTTAATGGCGGGGGGGCGGGATGAGCAGTTCTTC. The chain has TRBV11-1 and TRBJ2-1; 9 nucleotides line up with TRBD2. There are 15 residues in the CDR3. Unmatched junction bases numbered 7, after V lost 2 bases and J lost 8 bases. CDR1 SGHAT and CDR2 FQDESV come from the germline V gene (reference sequence).

This chain uses TRBV7-2 with TRBJ2-5; maybe TRBD2 (6 bases). The J call may be faulty, since TRBJ2-7 better matches the DNA end. The CDR3 has 14 amino acids. Looked up from germline, CDR1 is SGHTA and CDR2 is FQGNSA. This CDR3 is CASSSQGGNYEQYF. CDR3 DNA: TGTGCCAGCAGCTCCCAAGGAGGGAACTACGAGCAGTACTTC.